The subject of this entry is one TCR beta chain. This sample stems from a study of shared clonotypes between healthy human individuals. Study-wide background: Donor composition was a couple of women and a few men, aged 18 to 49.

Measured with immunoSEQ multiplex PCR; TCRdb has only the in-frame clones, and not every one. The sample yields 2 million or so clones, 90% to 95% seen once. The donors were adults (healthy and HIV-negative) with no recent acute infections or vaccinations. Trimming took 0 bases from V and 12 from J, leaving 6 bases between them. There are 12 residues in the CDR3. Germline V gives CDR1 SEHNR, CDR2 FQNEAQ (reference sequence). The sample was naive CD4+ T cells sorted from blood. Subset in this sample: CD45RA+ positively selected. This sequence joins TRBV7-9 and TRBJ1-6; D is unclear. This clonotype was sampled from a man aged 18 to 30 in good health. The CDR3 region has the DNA TGTGCCAGCAGCTTAGCGACCCTACCCCTCCACTTT. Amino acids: CASSLATLPLHF.